This TCR beta chain was documented in a study of CD8 T cells in ankylosing spondylitis. Broader study findings: Disease-linked clones displayed a CD8+ phenotype and appeared relatively rarely in peripheral blood. A TCR beta motif of roughly 8 highly homologous variants seemed to mark ankylosing spondylitis blood. Certain motif variants had earlier been reported in reactive arthritis synovial fluid and blood. Reportedly, significant enrichment of disease-linked clones occurred in matched ankylosing spondylitis synovial fluid.

This clonotype was counted a few times. The antigen remains undetermined. Molecular-barcoded quantitative 5'-RACE produced these TCR beta libraries. TCRdb used MiXCR to reprocess the 5' RACE reads, holding one entry per CDR3 protein. The sample holds 250,000 to 350,000 distinct CDR3 sequences, 7.5% to 9% seen once. CDR1 is SGHTA and CDR2 is FQGNSA in the germline V gene. V lost 5 bases and J lost 6; bases outside the gene matches: 6. The CDR3 extends over 13 amino acids. Input material: blood, either unsorted or a sorted T cell fraction (not recorded which). The chain links TRBV7-2 to TRBJ2-5, with 7 positions matching TRBD1. The TCR sequence derives from a male donor with ankylosing spondylitis. CDR3 protein: CASSPDRAKTQYF. The CDR3, as DNA: TGTGCCAGCAGCCCAGACAGGGCTAAGACCCAGTACTTC.